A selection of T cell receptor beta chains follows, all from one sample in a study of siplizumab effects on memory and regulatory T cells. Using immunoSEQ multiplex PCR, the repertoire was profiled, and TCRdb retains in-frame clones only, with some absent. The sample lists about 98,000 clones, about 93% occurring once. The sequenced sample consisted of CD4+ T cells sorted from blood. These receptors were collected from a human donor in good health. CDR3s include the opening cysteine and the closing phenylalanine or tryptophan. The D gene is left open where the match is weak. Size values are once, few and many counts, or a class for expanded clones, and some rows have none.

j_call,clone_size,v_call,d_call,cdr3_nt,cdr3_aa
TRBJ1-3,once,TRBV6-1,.,TGTGCCAGCAGTGATTTCTACTCTGGAAACACCATATATTTT,CASSDFYSGNTIYF
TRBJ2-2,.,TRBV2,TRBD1,TGTGCCAGTAGGACAGGGGAGGCCGGGGAGCTGTTTTTT,CASRTGEAGELFF
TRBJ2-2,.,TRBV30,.,TGTGCCTGGAGTCGACGGGTCGGGGAGCTGTTTTTT,CAWSRRVGELFF
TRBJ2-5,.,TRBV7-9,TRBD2,TGTGCCCAACGCGCACTAGCGGAAGAGACCCAGTACTTC,CAQRALAEETQYF
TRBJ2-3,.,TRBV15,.,TGTGCCACCAGCAGAGATTTGCGACAACGAAGTCGAGATACGCAGTATTTT,CATSRDLRQRSRDTQYF
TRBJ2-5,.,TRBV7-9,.,TGTGCCAGCAGCTTAATGGAGACCCAGTACTTC,CASSLMETQYF
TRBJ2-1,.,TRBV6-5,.,TGTGCCAGCAGTTCTTCCGGGAACCAGGGATTCCTAGAGCAGTTCTTC,CASSSSGNQGFLEQFF
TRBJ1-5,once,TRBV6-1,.,TGTGCCAGCAGGCGGGGGCGAGAATTAATTCAGCCCCAGCATTTT,CASRRGRELIQPQHF
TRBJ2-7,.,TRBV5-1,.,TGCGCCAGCAGCTTGGCGGGACAATTCAACGAGCAGTACTTC,CASSLAGQFNEQYF
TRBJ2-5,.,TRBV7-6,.,TGTGCCAGCAGCGCATCATGGCGAGAGACCCAGTACTTC,CASSASWRETQYF
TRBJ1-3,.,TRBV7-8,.,TGTGCCAGCAGAGGTACTGGAAACACCATATATTTT,CASRGTGNTIYF
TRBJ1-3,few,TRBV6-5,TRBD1,TGTGCCAGCAGTTCCAAGACAGGGGCTGGAAACACCATATATTTT,CASSSKTGAGNTIYF
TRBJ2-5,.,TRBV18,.,TGTGCCAGCTCACTGGGCCCAGGGGAAGAGACCCAGTACTTC,CASSLGPGEETQYF
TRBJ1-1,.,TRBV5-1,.,TGCGCCAGCAGCTTGGCGTCGGGGGAAATGAACACTGAAGCTTTCTTT,CASSLASGEMNTEAFF
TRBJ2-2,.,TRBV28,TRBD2,TGTGCCAGCAGTCTGAGCTTTGGACTAGCGGGAACCAACGGGGAGCTGTTTTTT,CASSLSFGLAGTNGELFF
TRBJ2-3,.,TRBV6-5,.,TGTGCCAGCAGTTACTCGACCCAAGCGAATACGCAGTATTTT,CASSYSTQANTQYF
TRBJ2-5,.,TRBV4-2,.,TGTGCCAGCAGCCCGGGACCGAACCAAGAGACCCAGTACTTC,CASSPGPNQETQYF
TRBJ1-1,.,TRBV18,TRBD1,TGTGCCAGCTCATCTTTGAGCTCCGGGACAGACACTGAAGCTTTCTTT,CASSSLSSGTDTEAFF
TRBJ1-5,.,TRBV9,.,TGTGCCAGCAGCGTAGGGGAAAATCAGCCCCAGCATTTT,CASSVGENQPQHF
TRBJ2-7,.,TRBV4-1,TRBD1,TGCGCCAGCAGCCGACAAATGGGGACAGGCTTAACCTACGAGCAGTACTTC,CASSRQMGTGLTYEQYF
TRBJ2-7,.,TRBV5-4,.,TGTGCCAGCAGCCAAGAATTGTTGTTCTACGAGCAGTACTTC,CASSQELLFYEQYF
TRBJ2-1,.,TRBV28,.,TGTGCCAGCAGTTTGGGAGACAGGCCCTACAATGAGCAGTTCTTC,CASSLGDRPYNEQFF
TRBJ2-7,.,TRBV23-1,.,TGCGCCAGCAGTCAATCAGGGGGGGAACAGGGTGGGTTAACCTACGAGCAGTACTTC,CASSQSGGEQGGLTYEQYF
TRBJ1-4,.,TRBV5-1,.,TGCGCCAGCAGCAAGGGGTCCCGAGGGGATGAAAAACTGTTTTTT,CASSKGSRGDEKLFF
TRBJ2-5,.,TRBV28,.,TGTGCCAGCAGTTTGGAGGAGGAGACCCAGTACTTC,CASSLEEETQYF
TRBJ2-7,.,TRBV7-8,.,TGTGCCAGCAGCTCTAACAGAGCCGGTCCCTACGAGCAGTACTTC,CASSSNRAGPYEQYF
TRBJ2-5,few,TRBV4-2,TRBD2,TGTGCCAGCAGCCAAGCCGACCCGGGACTAGCGGATCAAGAGACCCAGTACTTC,CASSQADPGLADQETQYF
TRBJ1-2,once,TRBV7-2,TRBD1,TGTGCCAGCACCCGGGACAGGGAAGGCTACACCTTC,CASTRDREGYTF
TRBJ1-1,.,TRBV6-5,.,TGTGCCAGCATAAGGGACACTGAAGCTTTCTTT,CASIRDTEAFF
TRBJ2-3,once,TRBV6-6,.,TGTGCCAGCACCCAGCGCGAAGGGCCCACAGATACGCAGTATTTT,CASTQREGPTDTQYF
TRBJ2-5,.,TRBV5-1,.,TGCGCCAGCAGCTTGAACCAAGAGACCCAGTACTTC,CASSLNQETQYF
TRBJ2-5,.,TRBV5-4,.,TGTGCCAGCAGCCCCGGGGGTAGGGCGTCTCAAGAGACCCAGTACTTC,CASSPGGRASQETQYF
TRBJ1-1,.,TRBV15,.,TGTGCCACCAACGGAGGGCTGAACACTGAAGCTTTCTTT,CATNGGLNTEAFF
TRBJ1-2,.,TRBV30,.,TGTGCCTGGAGTGTACTTCCCCAGGAATCTTCGGGCTACACCTTC,CAWSVLPQESSGYTF
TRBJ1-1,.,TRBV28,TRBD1,TGTGGGTCTACAGGGGACATGAACACTGAAGCTTTCTTT,CGSTGDMNTEAFF
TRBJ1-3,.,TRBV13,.,TGTGCCAGCAGCTTGAGGGGTGGAAACACCATATATTTT,CASSLRGGNTIYF
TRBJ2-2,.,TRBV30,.,TGTGCCTGGAGTGTACTAGGGGCCGGGGAGCTGTTTTTT,CAWSVLGAGELFF
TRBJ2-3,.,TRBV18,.,TGTGCCAGCTCACCGACTAGTAGCCCAGATACGCAGTATTTT,CASSPTSSPDTQYF
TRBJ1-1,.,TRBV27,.,TGTGCCAGCAGTTGGGCGGTAAACACTGAAGCTTTCTTC,CASSWAVNTEAFF
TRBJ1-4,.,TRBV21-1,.,TGTGCCAGCAGCAAACTGGGAATGTCGTCAACTAATGAAAAACTGTTTTTT,CASSKLGMSSTNEKLFF
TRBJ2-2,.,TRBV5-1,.,TGCGCCAGCAGCACACAGGCGACCGGGGAGCTGTTTTTT,CASSTQATGELFF
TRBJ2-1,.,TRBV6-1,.,TGTGCCAGCAACCCACAGCGTTACAATGAGCAGTTCTTC,CASNPQRYNEQFF
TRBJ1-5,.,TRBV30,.,TGTGCCTGGAGGACAGGTAGCAATCAGCCCCAGCATTTT,CAWRTGSNQPQHF
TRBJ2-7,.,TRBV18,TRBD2,TGTGCCAGCTCACCACCGGGTCGGGGCGGGGGCGAGCAGTACTTC,CASSPPGRGGGEQYF
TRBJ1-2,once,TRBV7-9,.,TGTGCCAGCAGCTTAGGCCGACTCTATGGCTACACCTTC,CASSLGRLYGYTF
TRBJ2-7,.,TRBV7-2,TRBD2,TGTGCCAGCAGCCACAGAGGGTCTAGCGGGAGGGCCGGATACGAGCAGTACTTC,CASSHRGSSGRAGYEQYF
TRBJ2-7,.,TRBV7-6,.,TGTGCCAGCAGCTTTTCAGGGACAGAGCAGTACTTC,CASSFSGTEQYF
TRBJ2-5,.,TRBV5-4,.,TGTGCCAGCAGCTTGAGAGGGGGTCAAGAGACCCAGTACTTC,CASSLRGGQETQYF
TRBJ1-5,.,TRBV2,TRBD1,TGTGCCAGCAGCGACAGGGTCGTGAGTCAGCCCCAGCATTTT,CASSDRVVSQPQHF